This paragraph covers one TCR beta chain sequence. The entry originates in a study of cytomegalovirus exposure and HLA in healthy donors. The PCR ran on 60 Vbeta and 13 Jbeta primers. This table comes from immunoSEQ multiplex PCR, and its TCRdb copy is limited to in-frame clones, with some not included. The sample lists around 120,000 clones; 80% were seen once. The CDR3 is 14 amino acids. Trimming at V came to 6 bases and at J to 4 bases, leaving 3 bases not matched to a gene. Germline V gene data show CDR1 as LGHNT and CDR2 as FRNRAP. The V call is TRBV12-5, the J call TRBJ2-3, with TRBD1 identical over 11 bases. The specimen sequenced was PBMCs. This receptor was obtained from a female donor in good health and CMV-seropositive. The DNA for the CDR3 is TGTGCTAGTGGGCCGGGACAGGGGGCAGATACGCAGTATTTT. Its translation: CASGPGQGADTQYF.